The 14 T cell receptor beta chains below all came from one sample that was sequenced in a study of regulatory T cells in long-lasting Graves disease. As to time point: persistent/refractory GD, antithyroid drugs over 5 years with positive TRAb. The authors made the TCR library using RNA they extracted from PBMCs. Libraries of TCR beta came from iRepertoire HTBI primers plus Arm-PCR of CDR3 regions. TCRdb independently ran MiXCR on the multiplex PCR reads; one entry per CDR3 protein. The sample lists 250,000 to 300,000 distinct CDR3 sequences; 20% to 25% were seen once. The specimen comprised peripheral blood mononuclear cells (PBMCs), sampled when the disease was refractory, from a patient treated with antithyroid drugs. Source of these receptors: a female donor with Graves disease.

This clonotype was seen ten or more times. V and J are TRBV5-6 and TRBJ1-2; D is perhaps TRBD1 (6 bases). This CDR3 is built from 15 residues. The germline gives CDR1 SGHDT, CDR2 YYEEEE. The V gene lost 0 bases and the J gene lost 4 bases, with 13 bases spanning the gap. CDR3 in amino acids: CASSLVSGGGYGYTF. DNA for the CDR3: TGTGCCAGCAGCTTGGTATCGGGGGGCGGCTATGGCTACACCTTC.

The sample holds many counts of this clonotype. The chain uses TRBV28 and TRBJ1-1; D perhaps matches TRBD1 (6 bases). The length of the CDR3 is 13 residues. V lost 7 bases and J 7 bases, leaving 16 bases between the germline ends. CDR1 is MDHEN, CDR2 SYDVKM, per germline. The chain's CDR3 is CASTRGGGLEAFF. Here the CDR3 DNA reads TGTGCCAGCACCAGGGGCGGCGGCCTTGAAGCTTTCTTT.

This clonotype was seen at least ten times. CDR3 residues: CASSFGTAAYEQYF. The CDR3 DNA reads TGTGCCAGCAGCTTCGGGACAGCAGCCTACGAGCAGTACTTC. This rearrangement joins TRBV7-8 to TRBJ2-7; 7 bases are a match to TRBD1. The germline CDR1 and CDR2 sequences are SGHVS and FQNEAQ. The CDR3 has 14 amino acids. V dropped 3 bases and J dropped 2; count of bases not matched to a gene: 4.

The chain has TRBV7-9 and TRBJ2-7, with D hard to call. Per the germline V gene, CDR1 is SEHNR and CDR2 is FQNEAQ (reference sequence). The CDR3 is 12 residues long. V lost 6 bases and J 2 bases, leaving 8 bases between the germline ends. DNA for the CDR3: TGTGCCAGCAGTCAAGTAGCCTACGAGCAGTACTTC. Protein sequence: CASSQVAYEQYF.

The sample holds many counts of this clonotype. The V and J genes are TRBV6-2 or TRBV6-3 and TRBJ1-5; D remains unclear. Germline loops: CDR1 MNHEY, CDR2 SVGEGT. Trimming pared 0 bases from V and 9 bases from J, leaving 18 bases between. This CDR3 spans 16 amino acids. In DNA, the CDR3 is TGTGCCAGCAGTTACTCCTGGACCGACCGACCGACGCCCCAGCATTTT. Its translation: CASSYSWTDRPTPQHF.

In this sample, this clonotype turned up many times. The chain couples TRBV20-1 to TRBJ1-2; D is uncertain. Trimming removed 5 bases at V and 1 base at J, with 8 bases between. The germline V gene encodes CDR1 DFQATT and CDR2 SNEGSKA (reference sequence). This CDR3 has 12 residues. The DNA for the CDR3 is TGCAGTGCTCTGGGCCTTAACTATGGCTACACCTTC. Translation gives CSALGLNYGYTF.

On this clonotype itself: The germline gene is not matched at one end of the junction; a read error may be the cause. The DNA for the CDR3 is TGTGCTAGCAGCTGGACGGGCACGTCCCAGCATTTT. Translated: CASSWTGTSQHF. The rearrangement joins TRBV6-1 to TRBJ1-5; unclear D gene. The CDR3 contains 12 residues. Germline V lookup: CDR1 MNHNS, CDR2 SASEGT.

This clonotype has at least ten counts. The chain combines TRBV12-3 or TRBV12-4 with TRBJ1-5; no firm D call. This CDR3 is 12 amino acids long. Trimming took 3 bases from V and 6 from J, leaving 6 bases between them. The CDR3 protein is CASSFQRQPQHF. The CDR3 nucleotides read TGTGCCAGCAGTTTTCAGCGTCAGCCCCAGCATTTT.

This clonotype was found many times. The chain is built from TRBV28 and TRBJ2-5, with D uncertain. The CDR3 is 14 residues long. With 6 bases removed from V and 7 bases from J, the gap between germline ends came to 18 bases. CDR1 MDHEN and CDR2 SYDVKM come from the germline V gene. CDR3 nucleotides: TGTGCCAGCAGCCCATTTGGGTCGGTCGGGACCCAGTACTTC. Its protein product is CASSPFGSVGTQYF.

This clonotype was recorded a few times. This chain links TRBV7-8 with TRBJ2-7; no clear D gene. Germline-derived CDR1 and CDR2 are SGHVS and FQNEAQ. Trimming left V 4 bases short and J 3 bases short, with 13 bases between. There are 14 residues in the CDR3. The DNA of the CDR3 is TGTGCCAGCAGCTCGGACGGATCTTACTACGAGCAGTACTTC. Protein: CASSSDGSYYEQYF.

This rearrangement joins TRBV20-1 to TRBJ2-7, with D uncertain. Germline CDR1 DFQATT, CDR2 SNEGSKA (reference sequence). The CDR3 length is 13 residues. The germline V and J ends were trimmed by 1 base and 4 bases, with 11 bases remaining between them. The CDR3 region is CSARATPRYEQYF. DNA of the CDR3: TGCAGTGCTAGAGCGACACCCAGGTACGAGCAGTACTTC.

The V and J genes are TRBV7-9 and TRBJ2-5, with 9 bases matching TRBD1. Germline loops: CDR1 SEHNR, CDR2 FQNEAQ (reference sequence). The CDR3 length is 14 residues. With 7 bases clipped from V and 5 bases from J, the junction kept 8 bases outside the gene matches. The CDR3 loop reads CASTTGTGMETQYF. CDR3 bases: TGTGCCAGCACCACCGGGACAGGGATGGAGACCCAGTACTTC.

This clonotype was seen a few times. CDR3 in DNA: TGTGCCAGTGGCTCGCAGGGGGCTGGTCAGCCCCAGCATTTT. Amino acids: CASGSQGAGQPQHF. The rearrangement joins TRBV6-1 to TRBJ1-5; 8 bases map to TRBD1. Germline V gives CDR1 MNHNS, CDR2 SASEGT. J gave up 6 bases and V 9 bases, and 10 bases lay outside the gene matches. CDR3 size: 14 residues.

This clonotype has a count of ten or more. The V gene is TRBV6-1, the J gene TRBJ2-7, with a weak D call TRBD2 (6 bases). Germline values: CDR1 MNHNS, CDR2 SASEGT. V lost 10 bases, J lost 0 bases, and 10 bases lay in between. The CDR3 loop spans 12 amino acids. The CDR3 coding sequence is TGTGCCACGGGGGTGTACTCCTACGAGCAGTACTTC. Its protein product is CATGVYSYEQYF.